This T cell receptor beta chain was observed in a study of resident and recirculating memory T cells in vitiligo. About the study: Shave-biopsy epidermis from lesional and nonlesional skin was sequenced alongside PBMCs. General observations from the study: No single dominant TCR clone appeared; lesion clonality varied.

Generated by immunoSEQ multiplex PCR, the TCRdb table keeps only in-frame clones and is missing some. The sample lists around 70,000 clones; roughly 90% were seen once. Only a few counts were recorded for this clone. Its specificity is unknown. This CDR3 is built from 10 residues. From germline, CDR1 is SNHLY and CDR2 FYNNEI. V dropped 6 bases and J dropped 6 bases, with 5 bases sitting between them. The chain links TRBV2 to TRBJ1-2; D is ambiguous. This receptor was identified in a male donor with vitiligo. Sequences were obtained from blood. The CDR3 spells CASRGNGYTF. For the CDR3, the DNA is TGTGCCAGCAGGGGCAATGGCTACACCTTC.